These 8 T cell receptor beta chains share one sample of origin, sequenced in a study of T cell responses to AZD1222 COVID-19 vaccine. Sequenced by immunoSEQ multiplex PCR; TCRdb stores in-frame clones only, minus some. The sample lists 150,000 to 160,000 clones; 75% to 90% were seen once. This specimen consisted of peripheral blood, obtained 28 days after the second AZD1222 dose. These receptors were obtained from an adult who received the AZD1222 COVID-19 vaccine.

CDR3 loop: CASSITLRNYGYTF. For the CDR3, the DNA is TGTGCCAGTAGTATAACTCTCCGGAACTATGGCTACACCTTC. The chain uses TRBV19 and TRBJ1-2; no reliable D call. Looked up from germline, CDR1 is LNHDA and CDR2 is SQIVND (reference sequence). The CDR3 loop spans 14 amino acids. Trimming removed 2 bases from V and 2 bases from J, with 9 bases in between.

In DNA, the CDR3 is TGTGCCAGCAGCTTGGCACAGGCCTTTATCGGGAACACCATATATTTT. Its protein is CASSLAQAFIGNTIYF. The chain is built from TRBV5-8 and TRBJ1-3; D perhaps matches TRBD1 (5 bases). This CDR3 contains 16 residues. V lost 0 bases and J lost 7, with 17 bases in between. The germline V gene has CDR1 SGHTS and CDR2 YDEGEE.

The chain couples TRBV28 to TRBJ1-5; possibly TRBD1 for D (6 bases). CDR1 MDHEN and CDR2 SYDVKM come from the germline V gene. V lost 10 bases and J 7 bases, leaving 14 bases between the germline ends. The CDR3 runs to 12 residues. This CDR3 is CAIAGVGQPQHF. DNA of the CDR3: TGTGCCATTGCAGGGGTTGGACAGCCCCAGCATTTT.

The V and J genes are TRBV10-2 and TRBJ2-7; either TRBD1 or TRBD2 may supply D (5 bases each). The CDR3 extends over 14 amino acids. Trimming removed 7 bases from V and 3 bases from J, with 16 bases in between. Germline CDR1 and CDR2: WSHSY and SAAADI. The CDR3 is CASMTGTAVYEQYF. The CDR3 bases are TGCGCCAGCATGACGGGGACGGCGGTCTACGAGCAGTACTTC.

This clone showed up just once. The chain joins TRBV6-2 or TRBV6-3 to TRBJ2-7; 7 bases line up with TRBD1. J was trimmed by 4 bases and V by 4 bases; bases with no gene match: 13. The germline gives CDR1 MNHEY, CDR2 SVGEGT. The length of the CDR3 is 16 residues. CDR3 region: CASSSGQQGLRYEQYF. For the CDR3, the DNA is TGTGCCAGCAGTTCCGGTCAACAGGGGCTCCGGTACGAGCAGTACTTC.

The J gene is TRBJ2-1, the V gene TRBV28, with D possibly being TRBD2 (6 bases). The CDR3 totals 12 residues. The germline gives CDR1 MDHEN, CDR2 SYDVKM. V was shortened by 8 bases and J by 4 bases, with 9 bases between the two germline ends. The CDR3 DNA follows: TGTGCCAGCGGCGCGGGATACAATGAGCAGTTCTTC. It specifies CASGAGYNEQFF.

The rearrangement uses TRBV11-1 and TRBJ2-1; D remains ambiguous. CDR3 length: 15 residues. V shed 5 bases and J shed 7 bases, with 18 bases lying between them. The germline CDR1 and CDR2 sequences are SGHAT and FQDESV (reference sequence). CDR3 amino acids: CASSRRAGLGNEQFF. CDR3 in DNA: TGTGCCAGCAGCCGACGGGCTGGGCTGGGAAATGAGCAGTTCTTC.

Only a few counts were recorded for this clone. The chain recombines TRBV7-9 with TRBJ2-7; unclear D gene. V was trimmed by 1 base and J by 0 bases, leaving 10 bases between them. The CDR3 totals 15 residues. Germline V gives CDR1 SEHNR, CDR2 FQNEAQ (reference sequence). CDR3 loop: CASSLEQSLSYEQYF. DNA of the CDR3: TGTGCCAGCAGCTTAGAACAGAGCCTCTCCTACGAGCAGTACTTC.